This is a list of T cell receptor beta chains from one sample in a study of T-cell reconstitution after alpha-beta-depleted transplantation in children. TCRdb reanalysed the PCR reads using MiXCR and keeps one entry per CDR3 protein. Among approximately 82,000 distinct CDR3 sequences listed, approximately 18% were seen once. Specimen: PBMCs, mostly from graft donor cells, collected 360 days after TCRalphabeta/CD19-depleted stem cell transplant. The receptors originated from a male patient aged 2 to 9 who had a stem cell transplant for acute lymphoblastic leukemia, so the T cells may come from the graft donor. CDR3s include the opening cysteine and the closing phenylalanine or tryptophan. D genes are given only for firm matches. For some rows the clone size is stated as once, few or many, or as a class when expanded; others skip it.

D	size	V	J	CDR3	DNA
NA	few	TRBV20-1	TRBJ2-1	CSAQYGVLYNEQFF	TGCAGTGCCCAGTATGGGGTGTTGTACAATGAGCAGTTCTTC
NA	many	TRBV20-1	TRBJ1-4	CSARYMFNEKLFF	TGCAGTGCTAGATACATGTTTAATGAAAAACTGTTTTTT
TRBD1	few	TRBV4-1	TRBJ2-3	CASSQIGVDRGLSDTQYF	TGCGCCAGCAGCCAAATTGGTGTAGACAGGGGGCTTTCAGATACGCAGTATTTT
TRBD1	few	TRBV15	TRBJ2-4	CATSRPTGSSILLAKNIQYF	TGTGCCACCAGCAGGCCGACAGGGTCCTCTATCCTTCTAGCCAAAAACATTCAGTACTTC
TRBD1	few	TRBV6-1	TRBJ2-7	CASSSGQGVYEQYF	TGTGCCAGCAGCTCGGGACAGGGCGTCTACGAGCAGTACTTC
NA	few	TRBV12-3/TRBV12-4	TRBJ2-7	CASSLEGTLGAYEQYF	TGTGCCAGCAGTTTAGAAGGGACACTGGGCGCCTACGAGCAGTACTTC
NA	NA	TRBV7-9	TRBJ2-3	CASSLSRQGQDTQYF	TGTGCCAGCAGCCTGAGTAGGCAGGGACAAGATACGCAGTATTTT
TRBD1	NA	TRBV25-1	TRBJ2-6	CASSDGTGPSSSGANVLTF	TGTGCCAGCAGTGACGGGACAGGGCCCTCTTCCTCTGGGGCCAACGTCCTGACTTTC
NA	NA	TRBV6-2/TRBV6-3	TRBJ2-7	CASSYSAEIYEQYF	TGTGCCAGCAGTTACAGTGCGGAAATCTACGAGCAGTACTTC
NA	many	TRBV5-1	TRBJ2-1	CASRVDSAENNEQFF	TGCGCCAGCAGGGTCGACTCGGCTGAAAACAATGAGCAGTTCTTC
NA	few	TRBV29-1	TRBJ2-1	CSVGSRRVVDEQFF	TGCAGCGTGGGCAGCAGGCGGGTTGTCGATGAGCAGTTCTTC
TRBD2	once	TRBV12-3/TRBV12-4	TRBJ2-7	CASSLRAGVREQYF	TGTGCCAGCAGTCTGCGAGCGGGAGTTCGCGAGCAGTACTTC
NA	few	TRBV21-1	TRBJ2-7	CASSKDRYEQYF	TGTGCCAGCAGCAAAGACCGGTACGAGCAGTACTTC
NA	NA	TRBV6-5	TRBJ2-2	CASSYPLRVASNTGELFF	TGTGCCAGCAGTTACCCCCTTAGGGTAGCGTCGAACACCGGGGAGCTGTTTTTT
NA	NA	TRBV5-1	TRBJ2-5	CASSSLGGQETQYF	TGCGCCAGCAGCTCCCTAGGGGGCCAAGAGACCCAGTACTTC
NA	NA	TRBV20-1	TRBJ2-7	CSAGYEQYF	TGCAGTGCTGGCTACGAGCAGTACTTC
NA	few	TRBV5-1	TRBJ2-3	CASSLVRWRSTDTQYF	TGCGCCAGCAGCTTGGTTCGTTGGCGGAGCACAGATACGCAGTATTTT
NA	once	TRBV24-1	TRBJ2-1	CATSDLAGRSNEQFF	TGTGCCACCAGTGATTTGGCAGGGCGGAGCAATGAGCAGTTCTTC
NA	many	TRBV2	TRBJ1-2	CASRVSWSYGYTF	TGTGCCAGCAGGGTGTCATGGAGCTATGGCTACACCTTC
TRBD1	many	TRBV29-1	TRBJ1-2	CSVEPTGDRGYTF	TGCAGCGTTGAACCAACAGGGGATCGTGGCTACACCTTC
NA	NA	TRBV11-3	TRBJ2-3	CASSSEGDTQYF	TGTGCCAGCAGCTCGGAGGGTGATACGCAGTATTTT
NA	few	TRBV6-5	TRBJ1-2	CASYVKQVNYGYTF	TGTGCCAGCTACGTTAAACAGGTGAACTATGGCTACACCTTC
NA	NA	TRBV5-1	TRBJ1-4	CASSLRGADEKLFF	TGCGCCAGCAGCTTGAGGGGCGCAGATGAAAAACTGTTTTTT
NA	few	TRBV6-5	TRBJ2-7	CASRAFTYEQYF	TGTGCCAGCAGAGCTTTCACCTACGAGCAGTACTTC
NA	few	TRBV2	TRBJ1-6	CASSVGGTPYSPLHF	TGTGCCAGCAGTGTAGGAGGGACACCCTATTCACCCCTCCACTTT
NA	few	TRBV5-1	TRBJ2-2	CASSSLVEGAGELFF	TGCGCCAGCAGCTCCTTGGTTGAGGGGGCCGGGGAGCTGTTTTTT